This TCR beta chain came from a study of CD8+ T cells in alopecia areata. Study conclusions and caveats: Sequencing of scalp samples also captures resident alphabeta T cells of normal skin. Clarity of TCR sharing across patients fell short of that in mice, possibly HLA-related. Clonality was higher in lesional than normal scalp, especially in alopecia totalis/universalis.

Germline values: CDR1 GTSNPN, CDR2 SVGIG (reference sequence). V lost 5 bases and J 1 base, leaving 5 bases between the germline ends. This CDR3 has 11 residues. In the case of this clone: The antigen remains undetermined.

Both CD4+ and CD8+ T cells were separated by sorting PBMCs. cDNA serving as the sequencing template came from extracted, reverse transcribed RNA. TCRdb's copy holds only in-frame clones and misses some; the assay was immunoSEQ multiplex PCR. The profile shows roughly 200,000 clones, roughly 50% of them singletons. V usage is TRBV30 and J usage is TRBJ1-1; D uncertain. This TCR derives from a human donor in good health. Sequencing input: CD8+ T cells sorted from blood. The CDR3 here is CAWAQNTEAFF. The CDR3 region has the DNA TGTGCCTGGGCCCAGAACACTGAAGCTTTCTTT.